Listed here are 7 T cell receptor beta chains from one sample, sequenced in a study of blood T cell repertoires in COVID-19. Method: immunoSEQ multiplex PCR; TCRdb's copy keeps in-frame clones and lacks some. The profile shows about 200,000 clones, 84% of them singletons. Material for sequencing was peripheral blood. The receptors were gathered from a human donor in a cohort sampled during active COVID-19.

The rearrangement links TRBV10-3 to TRBJ2-1, with 13 bases lining up with TRBD2. The CDR3 spans 14 residues. Germline values: CDR1 ENHRY, CDR2 SYGVKD. J lost 9 bases, V lost 10 bases, and 9 bases had no gene match. The CDR3 DNA reads TGTGCCACCCAAACTAGCGGGAGGGGTCCTGAGCAGTTCTTC. It specifies CATQTSGRGPEQFF.

The chain recombines TRBV11-2 with TRBJ2-7; D gene unclear. Trimming took 6 bases from V and 2 from J, leaving 8 bases between them. The CDR3 length is 12 residues. Germline CDR1 reads SGHAT; CDR2 reads FQNNGV. DNA of the CDR3: TGTGCCAGCAGTCCGCGTCCCTACGAGCAGTACTTC. Protein product: CASSPRPYEQYF.

This chain connects TRBV28 to TRBJ2-7; 10 bases are shared with TRBD2. Germline CDR1 and CDR2: MDHEN and SYDVKM. The CDR3 spans 14 residues. Losses at the gene ends were 8 bases for V and 4 bases for J; bases not matched to a gene: 8. CDR3 amino acids: CASEPGAGGYEQYF. The CDR3 DNA sequence: TGTGCCAGCGAACCGGGAGCGGGAGGGTACGAGCAGTACTTC.

The chain combines TRBV10-2 with TRBJ2-7, with 9 bases that match TRBD2. Germline V gene data show CDR1 as WSHSY and CDR2 as SAAADI. Germline trimming cut 11 bases from V and 2 bases from J; bases unmatched to any gene: 10. This CDR3 has 14 residues. CDR3 DNA: TGCGCCGCCACGGGGCTAGCGGGGCCCTACGAGCAGTACTTC. It codes for CAATGLAGPYEQYF.

The V call is TRBV19, the J call TRBJ1-1, with a weak D call TRBD1 (5 bases). V was shortened by 5 bases and J by 9 bases, with 13 bases between the two germline ends. CDR1 LNHDA and CDR2 SQIVND come from the germline V gene (reference sequence). This CDR3 is built from 12 residues. CDR3 in DNA: TGTGCCAGTAGTCAATCCTGGGGCCAAGCTTTCTTT. This codes for CASSQSWGQAFF.

The chain's CDR3 is CASSLKFQGSIDEQYF. CDR3 bases: TGTGCCAGCAGCTTAAAGTTCCAGGGTAGTATCGACGAGCAGTACTTC. The genes are TRBV11-2 and TRBJ2-7, with D possibly being TRBD1 (5 bases). The germline V gene has CDR1 SGHAT and CDR2 FQNNGV. V lost 2 bases to trimming and J lost 5 bases, with 19 bases between them. This CDR3 spans 16 amino acids. Together with reference TRBV11-2 and TRBJ2-7, the CDR3 gives the full variable domain: EAGVAQSPRYKIIEKRQSVAFWCNPISGHATLYWYQQILGQGPKLLIQFQNNGVVDDSQLPKDRFSAERLKGVDSTLKIQPAKLEDSAVYLCASSLKFQGSIDEQYFGPGTRLTVT.

This clone has just one count. This chain uses TRBV28 with TRBJ1-5, with D perhaps TRBD1 (5 bases). This CDR3 spans 14 amino acids. Germline V gene sequence: CDR1 MDHEN, CDR2 SYDVKM. Between the trimmed V and J ends, which lost 5 bases and 7 bases, there was a span of 15 bases. The CDR3 DNA sequence: TGTGCCAGCAGTGTAGGGCGTAGGGGCCAGCCCCAGCATTTT. Translating gives CASSVGRRGQPQHF. The whole variable domain, filled in from reference TRBV28 and TRBJ1-5, reads DVKVTQSSRYLVKRTGEKVFLECVQDMDHENMFWYRQDPGLGLRLIYFSYDVKMKEKGDIPEGYSVSREKKERFSLILESASTNQTSMYLCASSVGRRGQPQHFGDGTRLSIL.